This entry features one T cell receptor beta chain sequence. The sample is drawn from a study of OX40 agonist ivuxolimab in advanced cancers. Measured with immunoSEQ multiplex PCR; TCRdb has only the in-frame clones, and not every one. The sample records tens of thousands of clones, over 75% being singletons. Drawing of blood for sampling happened at baseline, at cycle 4 day 1, and at cycle 7 day 1. The sample consisted of CD4+ or CD8+ T cells sorted from blood, taken in a trial of the OX40 agonist ivuxolimab. This TCR derives from an adult with an advanced solid tumor such as melanoma, head and neck, liver or kidney cancer.

The CDR3 region is CASRGPGRDFSPLHF. The CDR3 bases are TGTGCCAGTAGAGGCCCGGGACGAGACTTTTCACCCCTCCACTTT. The chain joins TRBV19 to TRBJ1-6, with D tentatively TRBD1 (5 bases). The CDR3 consists of 15 residues. The germline V gene encodes CDR1 LNHDA and CDR2 SQIVND (reference sequence). V was pared by 6 bases and J by 9 bases, with 18 bases between.